This entry is about one TCR beta chain. The sample is drawn from a study of blood T cell repertoires in COVID-19. Study overall: Spain, Italy and the United States supplied samples that represented acute and convalescent COVID-19. From T cells, B-cell-depleted T cells, or PBMCs came the material, which was cDNA or gDNA.

The CDR3 sequence is 14 residues long. Germline CDR1 is SGHNT and CDR2 is YENEEA. The V end lost 1 base, the J end lost 2 bases, and 5 bases lay between the germline ends. Followed over time, Seattle patients had been enrolled while infection was active. In the original workflow: Reference gene primer amplification gave nucleated cell count estimates. Libraries were prepared by immunoSEQ multiplex PCR; TCRdb keeps only in-frame clonotypes and omits some of them. Clone size and the V and J calls come from that table; the DNA yielded D and trimming. Altogether about 97,000 clones are present, about 90% being singletons, with the ten largest covering around 5.3%.

Sequencing was done on a sample of peripheral blood. The genes are TRBV11-3 and TRBJ2-2, with D uncertain. This TCR derives from a woman aged 50 to 65 with COVID-19, enrolled during active disease. The CDR3 bases are TGTGCCAGCAGCTTAGGTGGCAACACCGGGGAGCTGTTTTTT. Its translation is CASSLGGNTGELFF.